Listed here are 13 T cell receptor beta chains from one sample, sequenced in a study of CD8 T cells in Susac syndrome. RNA amounts of about 0.5 to 1 ug underwent reverse transcription with random hexamers. TCRdb recomputed calls from the immunoSEQ multiplex PCR reads with MiXCR, one row per CDR3 protein. The sample holds under 350,000 distinct CDR3 sequences, around 90% seen once. Sequencing was carried out using CD4+ T cells from PBMCs. Receptor source: a human donor with multiple sclerosis.

This rearrangement joins TRBV5-1 to TRBJ2-1, with D perhaps TRBD1 (6 bases). Trimming removed 0 bases from V and 6 bases from J, with 13 bases in between. Germline V gene lookup returns CDR1 SGHRS and CDR2 YFSETQ. This CDR3 region has 15 residues. The CDR3 sequence is CASSLGRGKSNEQFF. The CDR3 DNA reads as TGCGCCAGCAGCTTGGGCAGGGGCAAGAGCAATGAGCAGTTCTTC.

The J gene is TRBJ1-2, the V gene TRBV5-1; TRBD1 matches at 10 bases. Losses at the gene ends were 6 bases for V and 7 bases for J; bases not matched to a gene: 9. Germline CDR1 and CDR2: SGHRS and YFSETQ. CDR3 length equals 14 residues. CDR3 in amino acids: CASTQGTGDGGYTF. The CDR3 nucleotides read TGCGCCAGCACCCAGGGGACAGGGGACGGTGGCTACACCTTC.

The V gene is TRBV9, the J gene TRBJ1-4; no definite D call. The CDR3 covers 14 residues. The germline V and J ends were trimmed by 3 bases and 7 bases, with 13 bases remaining between them. Germline V gene data show CDR1 as SGDLS and CDR2 as YYNGEE. The CDR3 protein is CASSATDPPEKLFF. The CDR3, as DNA: TGTGCCAGCAGCGCAACGGACCCTCCTGAAAAACTGTTTTTT.

This clonotype was found once. In DNA, the CDR3 is TGTGCCAGCAGTTTACGGGGGGCGGCGACAGGGAGGAAGACCCAGTACTTC. This encodes CASSLRGAATGRKTQYF. The genes are TRBV12-3 or TRBV12-4 and TRBJ2-5, with D perhaps matching TRBD1 or TRBD2 (7 bases each). The CDR3 runs 17 residues. The ends were cut back, 2 bases at V and 6 bases at J, with 22 bases in the middle.

The V call is TRBV7-3, the J call TRBJ2-3, with 8 nucleotides matching TRBD2. The CDR3 contains 15 residues. Trimming took 1 base from V and 8 from J; bases not matched to a gene: 8. The germline CDR1 and CDR2 sequences are SGHTA and FQGTGA. The CDR3 region is CASSLKSGSGTTQYF. CDR3 nucleotides: TGTGCCAGCAGCTTAAAGTCGGGTAGCGGGACTACGCAGTATTTT.

The chain carries TRBV5-1 and TRBJ2-1, with 11 bases aligning to TRBD2. J was trimmed by 8 bases and V by 4 bases; bases with no gene match: 11. The CDR3 totals 16 residues. The V gene's germline CDR1 is SGHRS and CDR2 YFSETQ. The CDR3 DNA reads TGCGCCAGCAGCCTTCTAGCGGGAGGAGCAGGCGATGAGCAGTTCTTC. Protein product: CASSLLAGGAGDEQFF.

V and J are TRBV28 and TRBJ2-5, with D maybe TRBD2 (6 bases). This CDR3 has 16 amino acids. Germline CDR1 and CDR2: MDHEN and SYDVKM. Trimming pared 1 base from V and 3 bases from J, leaving 15 bases between. This CDR3 reads CASSLSMGGREETQYF. The CDR3 DNA sequence: TGTGCCAGCAGTTTATCGATGGGGGGAAGAGAAGAGACCCAGTACTTC.

The V and J genes are TRBV12-3 or TRBV12-4 and TRBJ2-4; 8 bases are a match to TRBD1. The CDR3 covers 13 residues. V lost 4 bases, J lost 11 bases, and 7 bases stayed unmatched. In nucleotides, the CDR3 is TGTGCCAGCAGTTCCCCGGGACAGGCGGTTCAGTACTTC. Translated: CASSSPGQAVQYF.

This clonotype turned up a few times. The rearrangement uses TRBV6-6 and TRBJ1-2; D gene unclear. The ends were cut back, 2 bases at V and 3 bases at J, with 10 bases in the middle. Germline V gene sequence: CDR1 MNHNY, CDR2 SVGAGI (reference sequence). The CDR3 runs to 14 residues. The DNA of the CDR3 is TGTGCCAGCAGTTACGCCCCGTCGGACTATGGCTACACCTTC. Protein sequence: CASSYAPSDYGYTF.

The rearrangement uses TRBV18 and TRBJ1-1, with 8 bases matching TRBD1. J was trimmed by 7 bases and V by 4 bases; bases with no gene match: 5. Germline V gene data show CDR1 as KGHSH and CDR2 as LQKENI. The CDR3 length is 13 residues. The CDR3 nucleotides read TGTGCCAGCTCACGGGGACAGGTCGATGAAGCTTTCTTT. This sequence encodes CASSRGQVDEAFF.

This clonotype was counted a single time. This chain connects TRBV4-1 to TRBJ2-5, with 12 bases identical to TRBD2. The CDR3 contains 15 residues. CDR1 is MGHRA and CDR2 is YSYEKL in the germline V gene. V was pared by 5 bases and J by 5 bases, with 6 bases of the junction left unmatched. DNA for the CDR3: TGCGCCAGCAGCTCGCGGACTAGCGGGATGGAGACCCAGTACTTC. This translates into CASSSRTSGMETQYF.

The rearrangement joins TRBV5-1 to TRBJ2-1; 10 positions match TRBD2. The CDR3 consists of 17 residues. CDR1 SGHRS and CDR2 YFSETQ come from the germline V gene. The V and J ends lost 0 bases and 3 bases, in that order; junction bases with no gene match: 6. DNA of the CDR3: TGCGCCAGCAGCTTGGCGATGGTAGCGGGAGGCTACAATGAGCAGTTCTTC. This sequence encodes CASSLAMVAGGYNEQFF.

J is TRBJ2-3 and V is TRBV20-1; perhaps TRBD2 as D (7 bases). Trimming took off 6 bases at V and 0 bases at J, with 16 bases between the two ends. The CDR3 covers 15 residues. Germline V gives CDR1 DFQATT, CDR2 SNEGSKA (reference sequence). The CDR3: CSALREGGSTDTQYF. The CDR3 DNA is TGCAGTGCATTACGAGAGGGGGGGAGCACAGATACGCAGTATTTT.